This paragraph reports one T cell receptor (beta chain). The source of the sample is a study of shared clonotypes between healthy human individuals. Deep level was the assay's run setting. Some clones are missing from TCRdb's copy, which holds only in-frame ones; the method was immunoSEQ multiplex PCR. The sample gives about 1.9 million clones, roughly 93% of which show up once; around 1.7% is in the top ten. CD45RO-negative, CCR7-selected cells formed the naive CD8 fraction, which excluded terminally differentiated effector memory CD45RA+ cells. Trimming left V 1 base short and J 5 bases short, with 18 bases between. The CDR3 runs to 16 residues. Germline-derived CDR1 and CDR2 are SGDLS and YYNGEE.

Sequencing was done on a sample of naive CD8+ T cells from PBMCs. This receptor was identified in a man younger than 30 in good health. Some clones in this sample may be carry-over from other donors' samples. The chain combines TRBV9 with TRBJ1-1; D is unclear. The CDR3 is CASSVSSSGGRTEAFF. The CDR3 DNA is TGTGCCAGCAGCGTAAGTTCTTCGGGAGGTCGTACTGAAGCTTTCTTT.